The source of this T cell receptor beta chain is a study of T cells after yellow fever vaccination. Regarding the study as a whole: From the bulk population, abundant clonotypes could contaminate and appear within FACS-sorted repertoires. Boosting was followed by the reappearance of most primary-vaccination clones (approximately 97% CD4, more than 70% CD8).

The study made its TCR cDNA through 5'RACE template switching. That step introduced a universal primer site along with UMIs. TCRdb processed the 5' RACE reads anew with MiXCR; each CDR3 protein has one entry. The table records about 360,000 distinct CDR3 sequences, around 6.4% of them present only once. This clonotype was counted at least ten times. Its antigen is not known. Germline CDR1 is SGHRS and CDR2 is YFSETQ. This CDR3 spans 14 amino acids. V was clipped by 2 bases and J by 1 base, with 10 bases between them. This receptor was identified in a man under 40 who received the YFV17D yellow fever vaccine. Material: PBMCs, obtained 5 days after the yellow fever booster vaccination. The rearrangement uses TRBV5-1 and TRBJ2-7, with D hard to call. CDR3 protein: CASSLQTDSYEQYF. The CDR3 nucleotides read TGCGCCAGCAGCTTACAGACCGATTCCTACGAGCAGTACTTC.